The 11 T cell receptor beta chains below were found in one sample sequenced in a study of T cell responses to AZD1222 COVID-19 vaccine. Sequencing used immunoSEQ multiplex PCR; TCRdb keeps in-frame clones, though not all of them. The sample includes roughly 130,000 clones, roughly 94% of them seen just once. This specimen was peripheral blood, taken on day 0 of AZD1222 vaccination. The receptor source for this set is an adult in good health.

This clone came up once. The chain recombines TRBV11-3 with TRBJ2-2; TRBD1 matches at 9 bases. This CDR3 contains 16 residues. V shed 4 bases, J shed 4 bases, and the junction held 7 bases outside the gene matches. Germline CDR1 is SGHNT and CDR2 is YENEEA. The chain's CDR3 is CASSWGTGRGTGELFF. The CDR3 DNA follows: TGTGCCAGCAGCTGGGGGACAGGGCGAGGCACCGGGGAGCTGTTTTTT.

The chain has TRBV7-8 and TRBJ2-1, with D possibly TRBD1 on 6 matching bases. The CDR3 extends over 14 amino acids. Germline lookup yields CDR1 SGHVS and CDR2 FQNEAQ. V was shortened by 2 bases and J by 4 bases, with 9 bases between the two germline ends. In DNA form, the CDR3 reads TGTGCCAGCAGCTTACAGGGGACATACAATGAGCAGTTCTTC. Protein: CASSLQGTYNEQFF.

This clone appeared once. The J gene is TRBJ1-6, the V gene TRBV9; D is undetermined. Trimming cost V 3 bases and J 9 bases, with 22 bases left between them. The V gene's germline CDR1 is SGDLS and CDR2 YYNGEE. The CDR3 covers 17 residues. The CDR3 region has the DNA TGTGCCAGCAGCGCACAAATTGAGGCGGGCGGGAGTTCACCCCTCCACTTT. Its protein product is CASSAQIEAGGSSPLHF.

The chain carries TRBV27 and TRBJ1-5; D unclear. Deletions cut 4 bases from V and 1 base from J, with 14 bases between. This CDR3 has 16 amino acids. Germline assignment: CDR1 MNHEY and CDR2 SMNVEV (reference sequence). The CDR3 region has the DNA TGTGCCAGCAGTTCCGGCCCCCGGAGGAGCAATCAGCCCCAGCATTTT. It encodes CASSSGPRRSNQPQHF.

The rearrangement uses TRBV29-1 and TRBJ2-1; 7 bases fit TRBD2. With 3 bases clipped from V and 1 base from J, the junction kept 3 bases outside the gene matches. CDR3 length: 14 amino acids. The V gene's germline CDR1 is SQVTM and CDR2 ANQGSEA. The CDR3 DNA sequence: TGCAGCGTTGACGGAGCGGGGTCCTACAATGAGCAGTTCTTC. Protein: CSVDGAGSYNEQFF.

The rearrangement links TRBV6-5 to TRBJ2-1; D is undetermined. The CDR3 covers 15 residues. CDR1 and CDR2 from the germline V gene are MNHEY and SVGAGI. Trimming took 0 bases from V and 8 from J, leaving 14 bases between them. The chain's CDR3 is CASSYSPPFVDEQFF. CDR3 nucleotide sequence: TGTGCCAGCAGTTACTCGCCTCCCTTTGTCGATGAGCAGTTCTTC.

The V call is TRBV7-2, the J call TRBJ2-1, with 9 bases fitting TRBD2. V shed 5 bases and J 4 bases; nucleotides not matched to a gene: 9. The CDR3 is 16 amino acids. In germline, CDR1 is SGHTA, CDR2 FQGNSA. The CDR3 DNA reads TGTGCCAGCAGCCGGGGACTAGCTAGAGGTTACAATGAGCAGTTCTTC. This gives the protein CASSRGLARGYNEQFF.

V and J are TRBV30 and TRBJ1-1; TRBD1 might be the D (6 bases). V was trimmed by 0 bases and J by 1 base, leaving 6 bases between them. The CDR3 is 13 residues long. Germline CDR1 GTSNPN, CDR2 SVGIG (reference sequence). In DNA, the CDR3 is TGTGCCTGGAGTGTAGGGGGGAACACTGAAGCTTTCTTT. This encodes CAWSVGGNTEAFF.

This clone came up once. This chain links TRBV3-1 (or the pseudogene TRBV3-2) with TRBJ2-5; 9 nucleotides agree with TRBD2. CDR1 is LGHDT, CDR2 YNNKEL, per germline (reference sequence). The CDR3 is 15 amino acids. V lost 0 bases, J lost 4 bases, and 3 bases stayed unmatched. CDR3 protein: CASSQDASGAETQYF. CDR3 DNA: TGTGCCAGCAGCCAAGATGCTAGCGGGGCAGAGACCCAGTACTTC.

In its sample, this clone was seen once. For the CDR3, the DNA is TGCGCCAGCAGCTTGGAGGCACGGGGGGGCACGTACGAGCAGTACTTC. Encoded protein: CASSLEARGGTYEQYF. V gene TRBV5-1 combines with J gene TRBJ2-7; 8 positions agree with TRBD2. This CDR3 comprises 16 residues. The germline V gene encodes CDR1 SGHRS and CDR2 YFSETQ. V lost 0 bases to trimming and J lost 4 bases; unmatched junction nucleotides: 9.

The chain links TRBV18 to TRBJ2-6; D might be TRBD2 (7 bases). This CDR3 region has 15 residues. V was shortened by 5 bases and J by 3 bases, with 11 bases between the two germline ends. The V gene's germline CDR1 is KGHSH and CDR2 LQKENI. CDR3 loop: CASSGGAGGANVLTF. The CDR3 DNA reads TGTGCCAGCTCAGGGGGGGCCGGTGGGGCCAACGTCCTGACTTTC.